The sequence of this T cell receptor (beta chain) was determined in a study of beta chain features in type 1 diabetes (dated by TCRdb to 2016 to 2019). With regard to the full study: Patients and healthy donors did not differ in mean age, gender distribution, total cell number or subset yield. In the study, TCRB repertoires of sorted circulating CD4+ T cell subsets from recently diagnosed type 1 diabetes patients were compared with those of matched healthy donors. Regulatory and stem cell-like memory subsets were isolated from only 8 patients and roughly 8 healthy donors, whereas naive and central memory subsets came from all 28 donors. Across all samples, around 99 million sorted cells were examined, and cell number per subset correlated strongly with RNA yield.

Including the terminal cysteine and phenylalanine, the CDR3 comprises 14 residues. Of all the DNA, just the CDR3 is kept, 42 bases in frame from base 1. V loses 2 bases, J loses 9 bases, and the germline ends lie 14 bases apart. CDR1 and CDR2 (SGHNT, YENEEA) derive from the germline V gene. A few counts support this clone. Its antigen is unknown. Within one base of it there is no much larger clone, and no base qualities were kept. General conclusions and limits of the study: Naive, central memory and regulatory TCRB repertoires appeared to be more similar among patients than among healthy donors. A moderate but significant shortening of TCRB CDR3 length was observed in type 1 diabetes patients in all four CD4+ subsets. PCR may preferentially amplify shorter templates, but because patient and control samples were amplified and corrected together, any resulting skew would affect both groups equally. At VDJ recombination sites, patients with type 1 diabetes made fewer insertions and deleted more nucleotides, a pattern implying thymic rearrangement abnormalities. Because small numbers of individuals were included in the HLA sub-analyses, any influence of HLA type on TCRB rearrangement was left unresolved. Because cDNA was sequenced instead of genomic DNA, activated cells with high expression could be over-represented, although the groups did not differ in activation or CD3 levels.

Each donor gave one peripheral blood draw, about 100 mL on average, collected into heparinised tubes. A BD FACSAria II was used to sort naive, central memory, regulatory and stem cell-like memory CD4+ T cells with a panel that included CD45RO, CCR7, CD25, CD127, CD95 and CD27. Every sorted population had a purity above 95%. PBMCs were isolated right away by Lymphoprep density gradient centrifugation and were stained directly, without culture. Samples were stained and sorted in pairs, with one healthy donor and one patient per experiment, so that batch effects were minimized. The entire isolated RNA was reverse transcribed using the High Capacity cDNA Reverse Transcription Kit, and thus expressed TCRB transcripts were sequenced. Deep immunoSEQ sequencing was applied to naive, central memory and regulatory T cell samples, giving an average of roughly 3.3 million total reads per sample. Sorted cells were lysed in RLT buffer and RNA was extracted with DNase-treated RNeasy Micro or Mini kits, depending on cell number. To prevent cross-contamination, every cell subset was processed on its own, while patient and healthy donor samples were processed together. The immunoSEQ multiplex PCR was used to amplify TCRB sequences from cDNA, yielding 87-bp fragments that span the CDR3 region. Amplicons were sequenced on the Illumina HiSeq platform. The authors' analysis ran thus. PCR bias was computationally corrected using synthetic template baselines, reads within Hamming distance 2 were collapsed, and singletons that could not be merged were discarded. Reads were aligned against IMGT so that V, D and J genes, CDR3 length and insertions or deletions at six rearrangement sites could be assigned. Within each subset, clonotype counts were normalized to sorted cell number, and only after that were true diversity and Gini coefficients computed with the tcR R package. The overlap coefficient, calculated on TCRB nucleotide sequences, was used to measure repertoire sharing. Out-of-frame TCRB sequences from naive cells were analyzed as a proxy for the pre-selection repertoire. Not all clones reach the TCRdb copy of this immuneACCESS table, which keeps in-frame sequences only. Checked studies attribute under half of the gap to unresolved V genes and leave the rest unexplained. V and J calls and clone size are those listed in that table; D and trimming were worked out from the DNA. In all, the sample holds some 660,000 clones, and over 12% of those were seen once. The top ten clonotypes cover approximately 0.043% of the sample.

The receptor comes from a man between 18 and 29 years old with type 1 diabetes. Here the chain combines TRBV11-3 and TRBJ2-1; too little of a D gene remains to name it. Material for sequencing was naive CD4+ T cells from blood. Interpreted using the paper, the cell subset or site label stands for: true naive CD4+ T cells. Read as DNA, the sequence is TGTGCCAGCAGCTTAACAGATTCGTATAGTGAGCAGTTCTTC. This encodes CASSLTDSYSEQFF.